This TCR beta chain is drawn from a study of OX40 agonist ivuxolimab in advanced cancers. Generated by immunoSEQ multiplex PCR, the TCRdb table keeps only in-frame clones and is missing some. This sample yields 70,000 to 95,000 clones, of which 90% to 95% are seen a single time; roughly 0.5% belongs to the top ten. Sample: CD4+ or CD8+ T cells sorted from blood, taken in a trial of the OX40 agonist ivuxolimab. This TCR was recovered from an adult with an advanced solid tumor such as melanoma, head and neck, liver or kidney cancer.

The CDR3 sequence: CSVEVPRDLNSNQPQHF. The CDR3 nucleotides are TGCAGCGTTGAAGTTCCGCGGGACCTCAATAGCAATCAGCCCCAGCATTTT. The chain links TRBV29-1 to TRBJ1-5, with TRBD1 as a possible D gene (5 bases). The CDR3 is 17 residues long. CDR1 and CDR2 (germline): SQVTM, ANQGSEA. V was clipped by 1 base and J by 0 bases, with 16 bases between them.